Listed below are T cell receptor beta chains from one sample, sequenced in a study of T cells in localized non-small cell lung cancer. The method was immunoSEQ multiplex PCR; TCRdb's version includes in-frame clones alone and lacks a portion of them. The sample carries 35,000 to 45,000 clones, around 81% recorded once. The starting material was peripheral blood mononuclear cells, obtained before any cancer treatment. These receptors were collected from a male donor aged 60 or older with stage II lung adenocarcinoma. CDR3s include the opening cysteine and the closing phenylalanine or tryptophan. Fields, in order: J gene, V gene, D gene, CDR3 protein. A D gene is named only where the DNA matches it firmly.

J gene: TRBJ2-2; V gene: TRBV9; D gene: -; CDR3 protein: CASSPLGGNTGELFF
J gene: TRBJ1-1; V gene: TRBV6-4; D gene: TRBD1; CDR3 protein: CASRPNRGRSTEAFF
J gene: TRBJ2-1; V gene: TRBV7-8; D gene: TRBD1; CDR3 protein: CASSLGGQSNDNEQFF
J gene: TRBJ2-3; V gene: TRBV28; D gene: -; CDR3 protein: CASTTGKGGSRTDTQYF
J gene: TRBJ1-2; V gene: TRBV30; D gene: -; CDR3 protein: CAWSPNGLFLKGGYTF
J gene: TRBJ1-4; V gene: TRBV28; D gene: -; CDR3 protein: CASIDRGARNEKLFF
J gene: TRBJ2-1; V gene: TRBV7-2; D gene: TRBD2; CDR3 protein: CASSSLAGGSYNEQFF
J gene: TRBJ2-1; V gene: TRBV28; D gene: TRBD1; CDR3 protein: CASSQYRGYNEQFF
J gene: TRBJ1-2; V gene: TRBV30; D gene: -; CDR3 protein: CAWTLGYYNYGYTF
J gene: TRBJ2-7; V gene: TRBV4-1; D gene: TRBD2; CDR3 protein: CASSPRSGSSYEQYF
J gene: TRBJ2-6; V gene: TRBV28; D gene: -; CDR3 protein: CASSVRGTFSLSGANVLTF
J gene: TRBJ2-7; V gene: TRBV27; D gene: -; CDR3 protein: CASSSGNTPYEQYF
J gene: TRBJ2-3; V gene: TRBV6-6; D gene: -; CDR3 protein: CAARSATDTQYF
J gene: TRBJ1-2; V gene: TRBV6-1; D gene: -; CDR3 protein: CASSARTDYGYTF
J gene: TRBJ1-2; V gene: TRBV2; D gene: -; CDR3 protein: CASSVGGRGYGYTF
J gene: TRBJ2-2; V gene: TRBV19; D gene: -; CDR3 protein: CASSIDGLTFNTGELFF
J gene: TRBJ1-5; V gene: TRBV2; D gene: TRBD1; CDR3 protein: CASSRQGAGGQPQHF
J gene: TRBJ1-2; V gene: TRBV5-6; D gene: -; CDR3 protein: CASRDMGQFFYGYTF
J gene: TRBJ1-5; V gene: TRBV19; D gene: -; CDR3 protein: CASSIREGQPQHF
J gene: TRBJ1-4; V gene: TRBV11-2; D gene: -; CDR3 protein: CASSMDFATNEKLFF
J gene: TRBJ1-1; V gene: TRBV29-1; D gene: TRBD1; CDR3 protein: CSAQTIDRVLSGAFF
J gene: TRBJ2-3; V gene: TRBV19; D gene: -; CDR3 protein: CASSPSYGDTQYF
J gene: TRBJ2-7; V gene: TRBV29-1; D gene: TRBD2; CDR3 protein: CSVGLAEPYEQYF
J gene: TRBJ1-1; V gene: TRBV19; D gene: -; CDR3 protein: CASTLRSRGNTEAFF
J gene: TRBJ1-1; V gene: TRBV4-2; D gene: TRBD1; CDR3 protein: CASSEVDRAVTEAFF
J gene: TRBJ1-5; V gene: TRBV29-1; D gene: TRBD1; CDR3 protein: CSVLQGRDQPQHF
J gene: TRBJ2-7; V gene: TRBV19; D gene: -; CDR3 protein: CASSIVHFDYEQYF
J gene: TRBJ1-3; V gene: TRBV11-3; D gene: -; CDR3 protein: CASSRRDEGNTIYF
J gene: TRBJ2-6; V gene: TRBV4-3; D gene: -; CDR3 protein: CASSQDGSGANVLTF
J gene: TRBJ2-7; V gene: TRBV5-4; D gene: TRBD2; CDR3 protein: CASSLQLAGVGEQYF
J gene: TRBJ1-1; V gene: TRBV5-6; D gene: -; CDR3 protein: CASSPPQGNTEAFF
J gene: TRBJ1-3; V gene: TRBV5-1; D gene: -; CDR3 protein: CASSLDSGNTIYF